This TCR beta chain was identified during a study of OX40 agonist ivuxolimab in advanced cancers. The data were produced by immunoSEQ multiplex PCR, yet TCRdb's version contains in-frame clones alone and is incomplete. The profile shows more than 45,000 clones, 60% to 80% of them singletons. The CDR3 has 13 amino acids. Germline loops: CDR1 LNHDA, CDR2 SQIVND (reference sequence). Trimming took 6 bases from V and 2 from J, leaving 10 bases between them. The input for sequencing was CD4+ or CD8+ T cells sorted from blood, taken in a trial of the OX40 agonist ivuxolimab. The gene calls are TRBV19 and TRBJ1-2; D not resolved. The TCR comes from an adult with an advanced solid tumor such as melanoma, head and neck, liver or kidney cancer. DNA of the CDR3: TGTGCCAGTAGCCACGAAAGGAACTATGGCTACACCTTC. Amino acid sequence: CASSHERNYGYTF.